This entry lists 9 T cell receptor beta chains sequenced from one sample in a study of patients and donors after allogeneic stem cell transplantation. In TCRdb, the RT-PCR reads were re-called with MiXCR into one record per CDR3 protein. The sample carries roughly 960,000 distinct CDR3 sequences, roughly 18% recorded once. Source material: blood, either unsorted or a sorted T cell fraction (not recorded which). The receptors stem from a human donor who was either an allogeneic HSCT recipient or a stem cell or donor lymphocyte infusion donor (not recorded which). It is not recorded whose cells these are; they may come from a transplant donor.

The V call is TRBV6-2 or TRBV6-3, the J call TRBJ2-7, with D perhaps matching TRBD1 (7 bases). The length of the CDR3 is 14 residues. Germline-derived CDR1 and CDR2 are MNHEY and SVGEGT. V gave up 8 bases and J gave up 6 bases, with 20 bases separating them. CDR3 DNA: TGTGCCAGCGACGCGGGACAGAGCCTCCGCGAGCAGTACTTC. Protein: CASDAGQSLREQYF.

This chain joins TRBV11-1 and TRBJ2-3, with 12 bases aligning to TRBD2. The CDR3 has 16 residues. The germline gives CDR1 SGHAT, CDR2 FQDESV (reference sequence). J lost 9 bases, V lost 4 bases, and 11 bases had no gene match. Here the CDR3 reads CASSSGLAGTKETQYF. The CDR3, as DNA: TGTGCCAGCAGCTCAGGACTAGCGGGGACAAAGGAGACGCAGTATTTT.

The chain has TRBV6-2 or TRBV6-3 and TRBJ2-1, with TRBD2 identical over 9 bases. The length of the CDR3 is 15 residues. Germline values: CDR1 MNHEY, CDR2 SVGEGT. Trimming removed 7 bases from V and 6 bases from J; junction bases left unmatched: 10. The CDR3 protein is CASKYSGGAVNEQFF. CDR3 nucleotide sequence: TGTGCCAGCAAATATAGCGGGGGAGCGGTCAATGAGCAGTTCTTC.

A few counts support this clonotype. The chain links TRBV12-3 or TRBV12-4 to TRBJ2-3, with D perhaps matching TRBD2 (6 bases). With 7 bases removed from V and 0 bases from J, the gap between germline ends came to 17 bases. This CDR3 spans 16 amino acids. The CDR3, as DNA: TGTGCCAGCACCCGAGGCGGGACTCGAAGCACAGATACGCAGTATTTT. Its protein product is CASTRGGTRSTDTQYF.

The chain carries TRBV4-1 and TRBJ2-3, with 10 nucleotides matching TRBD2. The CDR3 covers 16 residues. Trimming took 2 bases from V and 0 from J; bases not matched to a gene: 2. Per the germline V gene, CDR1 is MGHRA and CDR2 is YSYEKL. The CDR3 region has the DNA TGCGCCAGCAGCCAACTTAGCGGGGGGAGCACAGATACGCAGTATTTT. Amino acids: CASSQLSGGSTDTQYF.

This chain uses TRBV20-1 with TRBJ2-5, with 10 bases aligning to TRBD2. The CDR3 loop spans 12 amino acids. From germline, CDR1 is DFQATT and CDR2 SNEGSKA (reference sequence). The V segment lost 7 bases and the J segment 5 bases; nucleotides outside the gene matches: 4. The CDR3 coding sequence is TGCAGTGGACTAGCGGGCTCTGAGACCCAGTACTTC. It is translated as CSGLAGSETQYF.

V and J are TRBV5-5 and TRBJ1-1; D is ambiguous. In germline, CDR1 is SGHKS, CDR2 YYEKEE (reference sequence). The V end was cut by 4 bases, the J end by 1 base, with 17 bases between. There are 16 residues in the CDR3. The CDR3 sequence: CASSPRLLGQNTEAFF. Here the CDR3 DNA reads TGTGCCAGCAGCCCTCGGCTACTAGGGCAGAACACTGAAGCTTTCTTT.

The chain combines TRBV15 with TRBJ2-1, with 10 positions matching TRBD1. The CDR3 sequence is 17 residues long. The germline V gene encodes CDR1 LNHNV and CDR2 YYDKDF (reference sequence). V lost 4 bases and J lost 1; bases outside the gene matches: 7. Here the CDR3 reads CATSTRGGQGSYNEQFF. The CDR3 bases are TGTGCCACCAGCACCCGGGGGGGACAGGGGTCCTACAATGAGCAGTTCTTC.

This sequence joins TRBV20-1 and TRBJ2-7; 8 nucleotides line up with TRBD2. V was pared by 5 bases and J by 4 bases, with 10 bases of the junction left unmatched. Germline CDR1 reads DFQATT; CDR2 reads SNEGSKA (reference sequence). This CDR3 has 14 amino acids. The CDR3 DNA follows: TGCAGTGCTCAGCTAGCGGGTGGGGGTTACGAGCAGTACTTC. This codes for CSAQLAGGGYEQYF.